This TCR beta chain was retrieved from a study of OX40 agonist ivuxolimab in advanced cancers. The study, taken as a whole, reports: Within 6 weeks, CD4+ and CD8+ blood T cells expanded clonally at 0.1 to 3.0 mg/kg.

This CDR3 contains 14 residues. Germline V lookup: CDR1 MNHEY, CDR2 SMNVEV (reference sequence). The V gene lost 5 bases and the J gene lost 4 bases, with 13 bases spanning the gap. The assay was immunoSEQ multiplex PCR, and TCRdb's table has in-frame clones only and misses some. The sample gives tens of thousands of clones, 85% to 95% of which show up once; 9.5% to 15% is in the top ten. As regards this clone: The antigen is undetermined.

The source of this sequence is an adult with an advanced solid tumor such as melanoma, head and neck, liver or kidney cancer. J is TRBJ2-3 and V is TRBV27; tentative D call: TRBD1 (6 bases). The sequencing here drew on CD4+ or CD8+ T cells sorted from blood, taken in a trial of the OX40 agonist ivuxolimab. For the CDR3, the DNA is TGTGCCAGCAGTCCACGGGACAAATCAGATACGCAGTATTTT. Its translation: CASSPRDKSDTQYF.